Sequencing of this T cell receptor beta chain was carried out in a study of shared T cell receptors in the human thymus. CDR3 length: 15 residues. The germline gives CDR1 SGHRS, CDR2 YFSETQ. Between the trimmed V and J ends, which lost 3 bases and 0 bases, there was a span of 9 bases. Sequenced by immunoSEQ multiplex PCR; TCRdb stores in-frame clones only, minus some. The repertoire holds around 730,000 clones, with 80% to 90% as singletons. Another study also made use of these data, one on human thymus T cells. That study reports: The donor group consisted of healthy Finnish infants who were having corrective surgery for congenital heart defects. Thymic resections from corrective heart surgery supplied the tissue.

The chain joins TRBV5-1 to TRBJ1-4; no clear D. The clonotype originates from a girl less than two years old with a congenital heart defect. Sample: thymocytes. In DNA, the CDR3 is TGCGCCAGCAGCTACCTGTACACAACTAATGAAAAACTGTTTTTT. It codes for CASSYLYTTNEKLFF.